The source of this TCR beta chain is a study of regulatory T cells in long-lasting Graves disease. Findings and caveats of the study: Small sample size may have lowered accuracy. Shared public clonotypes totalled 2,741 in persistent patients, compared with about 970 in new patients.

Germline V gene data show CDR1 as SNHLY and CDR2 as FYNNEI. The V gene lost 1 base and the J gene lost 1 base, with 7 bases spanning the gap. This CDR3 region has 14 residues. There are many counts of this clonotype. Antigen specificity is unknown. As for time point: persistent/refractory GD, antithyroid drugs over 5 years with positive TRAb. Preparation of the TCR library used RNA extracted from PBMCs. Building of the TCR beta libraries involved iRepertoire HTBI primers and Arm-PCR of CDR3 regions. In the original processing: The samples yielded 62 TRBV and some 15 TRBJ segments. TCRdb fed the multiplex PCR reads into MiXCR, producing one record per CDR3 protein. The V and J calls and clone size are TCRdb's, not the authors'. The table shows a few hundred thousand distinct CDR3 sequences, with about 22% occurring only once.

The sample here was peripheral blood mononuclear cells (PBMCs), taken when the disease was refractory, from a patient treated with antithyroid drugs. The chain recombines TRBV2 with TRBJ1-1; no reliable D call. This receptor was taken from a female donor with Graves disease. This chain's CDR3 is CASSEGRRNTEAFF. The CDR3 bases are TGTGCCAGCAGTGAAGGTAGGCGGAACACTGAAGCTTTCTTT. Using reference TRBV2 and TRBJ1-1 for the parts outside the CDR3, the full variable domain is EPEVTQTPSHQVTQMGQEVILRCVPISNHLYFYWYRQILGQKVEFLVSFYNNEISEKSEIFDDQFSVERPDGSNFTLKIRSTKLEDSAMYFCASSEGRRNTEAFFGQGTRLTVV.